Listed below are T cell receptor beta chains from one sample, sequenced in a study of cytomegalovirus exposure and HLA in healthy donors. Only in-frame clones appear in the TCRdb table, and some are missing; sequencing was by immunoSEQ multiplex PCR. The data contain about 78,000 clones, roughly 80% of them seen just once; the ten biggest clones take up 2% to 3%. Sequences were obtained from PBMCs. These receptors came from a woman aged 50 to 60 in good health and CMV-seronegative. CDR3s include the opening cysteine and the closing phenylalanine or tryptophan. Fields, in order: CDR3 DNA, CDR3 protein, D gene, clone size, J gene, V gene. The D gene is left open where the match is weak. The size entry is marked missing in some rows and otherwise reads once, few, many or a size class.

TGCGCCAGCAGCCAAGTAGGGACAGGACTTAACACAGATACGCAGTATTTT,CASSQVGTGLNTDTQYF,TRBD1,NA,TRBJ2-3,TRBV4-1
TGTGCCAGTAGTATACGGTCTACGGGATCTAAGTATGGCTACACCTTC,CASSIRSTGSKYGYTF,NA,NA,TRBJ1-2,TRBV19
TGTGCCAGCAGCGCAGTATCCTACAATGAGCAGTTCTTC,CASSAVSYNEQFF,NA,NA,TRBJ2-1,TRBV9
TGCAGCGTTGAGGGGGGGATTGGCTACACCTTC,CSVEGGIGYTF,NA,NA,TRBJ1-2,TRBV29-1
TGCGCCAGCAGCCAAGGGTTCTATGCGATTAGCACAGATACGCAGTATTTT,CASSQGFYAISTDTQYF,NA,once,TRBJ2-3,TRBV4-1
TGCGCCAGCAGCCAACGGACAGGGGCGCCGAACACTGAAGCTTTCTTT,CASSQRTGAPNTEAFF,TRBD1,NA,TRBJ1-1,TRBV4-1
TGCAGCGTTGAAACGGGACAGGGGACCGGGGAGCTGTTTTTT,CSVETGQGTGELFF,TRBD1,NA,TRBJ2-2,TRBV29-1
TGTGCCAGCAGTGAAAACTGGCCGGGGAACACCGGGGAGCTGTTTTTT,CASSENWPGNTGELFF,NA,NA,TRBJ2-2,TRBV25-1
TGTGCCAGCAGTTTAGCGAGTACCCCTGGGGCCAACGTCCTGACTTTC,CASSLASTPGANVLTF,NA,NA,TRBJ2-6,TRBV6-5
NA,CAWSDGQGRMKNCFF,NA,NA,TRBJ1-4,TRBV30
TGTGCCAGCAGCCTTCTCGCCGGGGGGGATGGCTACACCTTC,CASSLLAGGDGYTF,NA,NA,TRBJ1-2,TRBV21-1
TGTGCCAGCAGCTTGGACAGGGGGCGTTGGGACAACGAGCAGTACTTC,CASSLDRGRWDNEQYF,TRBD1,NA,TRBJ2-7,TRBV7-9
TGTGCCAGCAGCCCACCGGGAAAACCTATTGTCTACACCTTC,CASSPPGKPIVYTF,NA,NA,TRBJ1-2,TRBV7-2
TGTGCCAGCAGCGTAATAAGTAGCGTAACGAACACCGGGGAGCTGTTTTTT,CASSVISSVTNTGELFF,NA,NA,TRBJ2-2,TRBV9
TGTGCCAGCAGTTTCTCAAGGGGGACGAACACTGAAGCTTTCTTT,CASSFSRGTNTEAFF,NA,NA,TRBJ1-1,TRBV28
TGCGCCAGCAGCGAGGGAATTCTTACCGGGGAGCTGTTTTTT,CASSEGILTGELFF,NA,few,TRBJ2-2,TRBV5-1
TGTGCCAGCAGTTTAGTGGGCCTTAACAAAAACAATGAGCAGTTCTTC,CASSLVGLNKNNEQFF,NA,NA,TRBJ2-1,TRBV28
TGTGCCAGCAGCCTTAGACTAGCGGGGGGAGGGAGCACAGATACGCAGTATTTT,CASSLRLAGGGSTDTQYF,TRBD2,medium-sized,TRBJ2-3,TRBV5-5
TGCGCCAGCAGCTGGGGAGGGGTCGGGGGAAATCAAGAGACCCAGTACTTC,CASSWGGVGGNQETQYF,TRBD2,NA,TRBJ2-5,TRBV5-1
TGTGCCAGCAGTTTCCCCCGGGAAACAACCTACGAGCAGTACTTC,CASSFPRETTYEQYF,NA,once,TRBJ2-7,TRBV28
TGCAGCGTTGAAAGTCCCCGGAGTGGTGAGCAGTTCTTC,CSVESPRSGEQFF,NA,NA,TRBJ2-1,TRBV29-1
TGTGCCAGCAGATTCAGGGGGCTTACTGAAGCTTTCTTT,CASRFRGLTEAFF,TRBD1,NA,TRBJ1-1,TRBV28
TGTGCCAGCAGCGTAGGACCGGGGGGTCACACAGATACGCAGTATTTT,CASSVGPGGHTDTQYF,TRBD2,NA,TRBJ2-3,TRBV9
TGTGCCGTAGCCGGAGCGGGAGGCCGAGGAGAGCAGTACTTC,CAVAGAGGRGEQYF,TRBD2,NA,TRBJ2-7,TRBV7-9
TGTGCCAGCAGCCAAAGACAGGGAGCCACCGGGGAGCTGTTTTTT,CASSQRQGATGELFF,TRBD1,NA,TRBJ2-2,TRBV4-2
TGTGCCTGGAGAGGACGGGACAATCAGCCCCAGCATTTT,CAWRGRDNQPQHF,NA,NA,TRBJ1-5,TRBV30
TGTGCCTTAATAAGTGGGGGGTTCTACAATGAGCAGTTCTTC,CALISGGFYNEQFF,NA,NA,TRBJ2-1,TRBV2
TGTGCCAGCACCCCCCCTCGGGGGTCTCAAGGAACATACAATGAGCAGTTCTTC,CASTPPRGSQGTYNEQFF,NA,NA,TRBJ2-1,TRBV5-6
TGTGCCAGCAGCTCAGGACAGAACACCGGGGAGCTGTTTTTT,CASSSGQNTGELFF,NA,few,TRBJ2-2,TRBV5-4
TGTGCCAGCAGCCAAGCAGGGGGTCGGGGTAATGAAAAACTGTTTTTT,CASSQAGGRGNEKLFF,TRBD1,NA,TRBJ1-4,TRBV14
TGTGCCAGTAGTTGGGACAGAGATAGCAATCAGCCCCAGCATTTT,CASSWDRDSNQPQHF,TRBD1,once,TRBJ1-5,TRBV19
TGTGCCAGCAGACCACGGACTAGCGGGCGGTACAATGAGCAGTTCTTC,CASRPRTSGRYNEQFF,TRBD2,NA,TRBJ2-1,TRBV2
TGTGCCAGCAGGCGACTAGGTGAGCAGTTCTTC,CASRRLGEQFF,NA,NA,TRBJ2-1,TRBV11-2